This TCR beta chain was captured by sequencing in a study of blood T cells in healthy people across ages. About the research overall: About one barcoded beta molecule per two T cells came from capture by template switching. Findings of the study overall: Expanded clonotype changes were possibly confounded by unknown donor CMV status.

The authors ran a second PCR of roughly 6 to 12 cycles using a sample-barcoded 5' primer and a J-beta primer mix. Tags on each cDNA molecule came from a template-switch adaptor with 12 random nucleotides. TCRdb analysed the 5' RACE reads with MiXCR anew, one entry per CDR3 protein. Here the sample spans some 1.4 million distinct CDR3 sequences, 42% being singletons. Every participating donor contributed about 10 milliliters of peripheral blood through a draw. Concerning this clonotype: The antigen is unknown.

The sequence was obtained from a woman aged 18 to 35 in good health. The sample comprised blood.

The CDR3 nucleotides are TGCAGTGCTAGAGATGGAGGGGGGCCGGGGGATACGCAGTATTTT. This encodes CSARDGGGPGDTQYF. The chain links TRBV20-1 to TRBJ2-3; either TRBD1 or TRBD2 may supply D (6 bases each). Per the germline V gene, CDR1 is DFQATT and CDR2 is SNEGSKA (reference sequence). The CDR3 length is 15 residues. The germline V and J ends were trimmed by 0 bases and 6 bases, with 16 bases remaining between them.